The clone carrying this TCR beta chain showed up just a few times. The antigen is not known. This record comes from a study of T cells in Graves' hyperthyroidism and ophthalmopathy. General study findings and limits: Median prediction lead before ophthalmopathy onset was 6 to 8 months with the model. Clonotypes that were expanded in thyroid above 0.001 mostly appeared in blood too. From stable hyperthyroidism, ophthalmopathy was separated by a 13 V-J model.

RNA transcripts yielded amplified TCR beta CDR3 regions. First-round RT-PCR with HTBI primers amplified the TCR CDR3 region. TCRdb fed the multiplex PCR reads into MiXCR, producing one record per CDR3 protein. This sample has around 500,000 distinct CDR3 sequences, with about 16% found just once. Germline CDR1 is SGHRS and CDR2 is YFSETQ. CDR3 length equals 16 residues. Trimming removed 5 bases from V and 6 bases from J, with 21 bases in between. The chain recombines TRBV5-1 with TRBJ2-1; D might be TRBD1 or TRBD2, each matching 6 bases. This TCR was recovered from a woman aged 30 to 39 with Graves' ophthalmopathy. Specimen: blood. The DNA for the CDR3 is TGCGCCAGCAGAGCCGGCGGGACACTCAGGCGCAATGAGCAGTTCTTC. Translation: CASRAGGTLRRNEQFF.